This is a list of T cell receptor beta chains from one sample in a study of PD-1 blockade in classical Hodgkin lymphoma. Method: immunoSEQ multiplex PCR; TCRdb's copy keeps in-frame clones and lacks some. Among over 7,000 clones listed, 84% were seen once. The sequenced sample was peripheral blood mononuclear cells (PBMCs), obtained at baseline. These TCRs come from a human donor with classical Hodgkin lymphoma. The CDR3 runs from the conserved cysteine through the conserved F or W. D genes are given only for firm matches.

J gene: TRBJ1-2; D gene: NA; V gene: TRBV4-2; CDR3 protein: CASSQDGGQVDGYTF
J gene: TRBJ1-2; D gene: TRBD1; V gene: TRBV28; CDR3 protein: CASDETDRFSGYTF
J gene: TRBJ2-7; D gene: TRBD2; V gene: TRBV6-5; CDR3 protein: CASSYQGLADDYEQYF
J gene: TRBJ2-3; D gene: NA; V gene: TRBV6-5; CDR3 protein: CASSYSLNRDTQYF
J gene: TRBJ2-2; D gene: TRBD2; V gene: TRBV28; CDR3 protein: CASSFPLAGAGELFF
J gene: TRBJ2-1; D gene: TRBD2; V gene: TRBV11-3; CDR3 protein: CASSLAGLAGYNEQFF
J gene: TRBJ2-3; D gene: NA; V gene: TRBV7-8; CDR3 protein: CASSLGLRLDSNTQYF
J gene: TRBJ2-1; D gene: NA; V gene: TRBV6-1; CDR3 protein: CASSEVWSDEQFF
J gene: TRBJ2-3; D gene: TRBD1; V gene: TRBV7-6; CDR3 protein: CASSTHRGRTDTQYF
J gene: TRBJ2-4; D gene: NA; V gene: TRBV10-3; CDR3 protein: CAISTGANQYF
J gene: TRBJ1-1; D gene: TRBD1; V gene: TRBV7-9; CDR3 protein: CASSFPTGITAEAFF
J gene: TRBJ2-2; D gene: NA; V gene: TRBV5-5; CDR3 protein: CASSSRNLRTGELFF
J gene: TRBJ2-7; D gene: TRBD2; V gene: TRBV13; CDR3 protein: CASSLGLKAGARTYEQYF
J gene: TRBJ2-7; D gene: TRBD2; V gene: TRBV13; CDR3 protein: CASSLKTSGSDEQYF
J gene: TRBJ2-7; D gene: NA; V gene: TRBV5-1; CDR3 protein: CASSLLGGSYEQYF
J gene: TRBJ2-2; D gene: NA; V gene: TRBV15; CDR3 protein: CATSSGSPGELFF
J gene: TRBJ2-2; D gene: TRBD2; V gene: TRBV9; CDR3 protein: CASRLAGDTGELFF
J gene: TRBJ2-5; D gene: NA; V gene: TRBV2; CDR3 protein: CASSVGGNSGETQYF
J gene: TRBJ1-4; D gene: NA; V gene: TRBV13; CDR3 protein: CASSRGRLNEKLFF
J gene: TRBJ2-3; D gene: NA; V gene: TRBV5-1; CDR3 protein: CASSSLTSASTDTQYF